This record looks at one T cell receptor (beta chain) sequence and its context. V lost 0 bases to trimming and J lost 2 bases, with 12 bases between them. The CDR3 extends over 16 amino acids. Germline CDR1 reads SGHNT; CDR2 reads YYREEE (reference sequence). Measured with immunoSEQ multiplex PCR; TCRdb has only the in-frame clones, and not every one. The sample has roughly 250,000 clones, 88% seen once. This record belongs to a study of blood T cell repertoires in COVID-19. About the research overall: T cells, B-cell-depleted T cells, or PBMCs supplied cDNA or gDNA.

The receptor was isolated from a man aged 55 to 70 who had recovered from COVID-19. The specimen was peripheral blood. The V and J genes are TRBV5-4 and TRBJ2-1, with D uncertain. As DNA, the CDR3 is TGTGCCAGCAGCTTGGCCGGGTCGACCCCCTACAATGAGCAGTTCTTC. Translated: CASSLAGSTPYNEQFF.